These 22 T cell receptor beta chains were sequenced from one sample in a study of blood T cell repertoires in COVID-19. The method was immunoSEQ multiplex PCR; TCRdb's version includes in-frame clones alone and lacks a portion of them. Of 240,000 or so clones in the sample, roughly 81% were seen once. The sequencing sample was made of peripheral blood. All receptors come from an elderly woman with COVID-19, enrolled during active disease.

The CDR3 loop is CASFTGAGGYTF. DNA of the CDR3: TGTGCCAGCTTTACAGGGGCAGGGGGCTACACCTTC. This chain links TRBV2 with TRBJ1-2, with 7 bases that match TRBD1. The CDR3 is 12 amino acids. The germline CDR1 and CDR2 sequences are SNHLY and FYNNEI. V shed 8 bases, J shed 8 bases, and the junction held 8 bases outside the gene matches.

The chain carries TRBV5-6 and TRBJ1-2; 10 bases fit TRBD1. The CDR3 loop spans 15 amino acids. Germline V gives CDR1 SGHDT, CDR2 YYEEEE. After removal of 4 bases from V and 3 bases from J, the junction contained 6 bases not matched to a gene. The DNA of the CDR3 is TGTGCCAGCAGCCGCCGGGACAGGGGATACTATGGCTACACCTTC. Translated: CASSRRDRGYYGYTF.

V gene TRBV18 combines with J gene TRBJ2-1; possibly TRBD2 for D (5 bases). CDR3 size: 13 residues. From germline, CDR1 is KGHSH and CDR2 LQKENI. Deletions cut 5 bases from V and 6 bases from J, with 11 bases between. CDR3 in DNA: TGTGCCAGCTCATACGGGGTTTCCAATGAGCAGTTCTTC. The encoded protein is CASSYGVSNEQFF.

J is TRBJ1-6 and V is TRBV3-1 (or the pseudogene TRBV3-2); D not resolved. Germline-derived CDR1 and CDR2 are LGHDT and YNNKEL (reference sequence). V lost 4 bases to trimming and J lost 9 bases, with 13 bases between them. This CDR3 has 14 residues. The CDR3 nucleotides read TGTGCCAGCAGCCCAAGTCAGATCAGTTCACCCCTCCACTTT. It specifies CASSPSQISSPLHF.

The chain carries TRBV4-1 and TRBJ1-3; TRBD1 might be the D (5 bases). The V end was cut by 2 bases, the J end by 4 bases, with 6 bases between. The CDR3 extends over 13 amino acids. CDR1 and CDR2 from the germline V gene are MGHRA and YSYEKL. The CDR3 loop reads CASSQSGGNTIYF. CDR3 in DNA: TGCGCCAGCAGCCAATCAGGGGGAAACACCATATATTTT.

The chain employs TRBV11-2 and TRBJ2-1; 10 bases line up with TRBD2. The CDR3 totals 16 residues. CDR1 and CDR2 (germline): SGHAT, FQNNGV. V dropped 5 bases and J dropped 7; count of bases not matched to a gene: 11. CDR3 in amino acids: CASSPRSGGAQNEQFF. CDR3 coding DNA: TGTGCCAGCAGCCCGCGGAGCGGGGGGGCTCAAAATGAGCAGTTCTTC.

The CDR3 DNA is TGTGCCATCAGTGAGCGGGAGGGGGACACCGGGGAGCTGTTTTTT. It codes for CAISEREGDTGELFF. The V and J genes are TRBV10-3 and TRBJ2-2, with 8 bases fitting TRBD2. Germline CDR1 reads ENHRY; CDR2 reads SYGVKD. This CDR3 spans 15 amino acids. V was pared by 2 bases and J by 3 bases, with 2 bases of the junction left unmatched.

This chain links TRBV18 with TRBJ1-3; D unclear. Trimming stripped 0 bases from V and 0 bases from J, with 6 bases between. Germline lookup yields CDR1 KGHSH and CDR2 LQKENI. The CDR3 contains 15 residues. The CDR3 sequence: CASSPPNFSGNTIYF. As DNA, the CDR3 is TGTGCCAGCTCACCACCTAACTTCTCTGGAAACACCATATATTTT.

DNA for the CDR3: TGTGCCAGCAGCCCCCCGAAGGGGCAAGAGACCCAGTACTTC. Its protein product is CASSPPKGQETQYF. V and J are TRBV3-1 (or the pseudogene TRBV3-2) and TRBJ2-5; weak D call: TRBD1 (5 bases). CDR1 is LGHDT and CDR2 is YNNKEL in the germline V gene (reference sequence). The V end was cut by 4 bases, the J end by 2 bases, with 11 bases between. The CDR3 extends over 14 amino acids.

The genes are TRBV18 and TRBJ2-7; 7 bases line up with TRBD2. CDR3 size: 13 residues. The ends lost 4 bases at V and 5 bases at J; junction bases unmatched: 5. Germline V lookup: CDR1 KGHSH, CDR2 LQKENI. The CDR3 is CASSRLAPDEQYF. CDR3 nucleotide sequence: TGTGCCAGCTCACGACTAGCCCCTGACGAGCAGTACTTC.

The chain employs TRBV18 and TRBJ1-1; 7 positions agree with TRBD1. Germline trimming cut 5 bases from V and 1 base from J; bases unmatched to any gene: 1. In germline, CDR1 is KGHSH, CDR2 LQKENI. CDR3 size: 13 residues. The CDR3 loop is CASSTGENTEAFF. CDR3 sequence (DNA): TGTGCCAGCTCAACAGGGGAGAACACTGAAGCTTTCTTT.

This chain connects TRBV5-1 to TRBJ2-5; the match to TRBD1 covers 7 bases. With V trimmed by 3 bases and J by 7 bases, 9 bases remained unmatched. This CDR3 has 14 amino acids. Germline lookup yields CDR1 SGHRS and CDR2 YFSETQ. The CDR3: CASSSEAGGWTQYF. The CDR3 nucleotides read TGCGCCAGCAGCTCCGAAGCAGGGGGATGGACCCAGTACTTC.

There are a few counts of this clone. This chain joins TRBV10-3 and TRBJ1-1, with 7 bases identical to TRBD1. The CDR3 covers 15 residues. The J segment lost 2 bases and the V segment lost 6 bases, leaving 9 bases of the junction unmatched. The germline gives CDR1 ENHRY, CDR2 SYGVKD. The CDR3: CAIRDTGQPNTEAFF. CDR3 bases: TGTGCCATCAGGGACACGGGACAGCCCAACACTGAAGCTTTCTTT.

CDR3 sequence: CASSPTGQLSGNTIYF. DNA for the CDR3: TGTGCCAGCAGCCCCACGGGACAGCTCTCTGGAAACACCATATATTTT. The chain has TRBV3-1 (or the pseudogene TRBV3-2) and TRBJ1-3, with 7 bases that match TRBD1. The CDR3 consists of 16 residues. Per the germline V gene, CDR1 is LGHDT and CDR2 is YNNKEL (reference sequence). V lost 4 bases to trimming and J lost 0 bases; unmatched junction nucleotides: 6.

The chain couples TRBV4-1 to TRBJ1-5; 8 bases fit TRBD1. Per germline, CDR1 MGHRA and CDR2 YSYEKL. CDR3 length: 15 residues. V dropped 0 bases and J dropped 7; count of bases not matched to a gene: 5. CDR3 coding DNA: TGCGCCAGCAGCCAAGAGGGGACAGGACGACAGCCCCAGCATTTT. Translation gives CASSQEGTGRQPQHF.

The CDR3 region is CASTSSGANTGELFF. The CDR3 DNA sequence: TGTGCCAGTACCTCAAGCGGGGCGAACACCGGGGAGCTGTTTTTT. The gene calls are TRBV19 and TRBJ2-2; the match to TRBD2 covers 7 bases. With 7 bases clipped from V and 0 bases from J, the junction kept 5 bases outside the gene matches. The CDR3 runs 15 residues. Germline values: CDR1 LNHDA, CDR2 SQIVND (reference sequence).

This CDR3 is CASRGTGGGTEAFF. DNA for the CDR3: TGCGCCAGCAGGGGAACAGGGGGTGGGACTGAAGCTTTCTTT. The gene calls are TRBV10-2 and TRBJ1-1; TRBD1 aligns across 8 bases. The CDR3 has 14 residues. The germline CDR1 and CDR2 sequences are WSHSY and SAAADI. V gave up 6 bases and J gave up 5 bases; unmatched junction bases: 8.

This rearrangement joins TRBV18 to TRBJ2-7, with 7 bases that match TRBD2. Per germline, CDR1 KGHSH and CDR2 LQKENI. The CDR3 totals 16 residues. With 2 bases clipped from V and 4 bases from J, the junction kept 11 bases outside the gene matches. The CDR3 spells CASSPATGGGTYEQYF. Written as DNA, the CDR3 is TGTGCCAGCTCACCAGCAACGGGCGGGGGTACTTACGAGCAGTACTTC.

The chain carries TRBV24-1 and TRBJ1-2; 11 nucleotides align to TRBD1. CDR3 length equals 16 residues. Germline V CDR1 and CDR2: KGHDR, SFDVKD. The J segment lost 4 bases and the V segment lost 4 bases, leaving 7 bases of the junction unmatched. In nucleotides, the CDR3 is TGTGCCACCAGTGAACGTCCCGGGACAGGGGGCTATGGCTACACCTTC. This translates into CATSERPGTGGYGYTF.

The chain joins TRBV12-3 or TRBV12-4 to TRBJ1-1; perhaps TRBD1 as D (6 bases). CDR3 length: 12 amino acids. V lost 5 bases and J 7 bases, leaving 11 bases between the germline ends. The chain's CDR3 is CASSRIRGEAFF. CDR3 bases: TGTGCCAGCAGTCGAATCAGGGGTGAAGCTTTCTTT.

The chain links TRBV20-1 to TRBJ2-1; weak D call: TRBD1 (5 bases). The length of the CDR3 is 11 residues. Germline V gene sequence: CDR1 DFQATT, CDR2 SNEGSKA (reference sequence). The V end was cut by 6 bases, the J end by 7 bases, with 10 bases between. The CDR3 is CSATTVNEQFF. The CDR3 nucleotides read TGCAGTGCAACGACAGTTAATGAGCAGTTCTTC.

The chain combines TRBV11-2 with TRBJ2-2; possibly TRBD2 for D (6 bases). Germline CDR1 is SGHAT and CDR2 is FQNNGV. V was clipped by 6 bases and J by 7 bases, with 18 bases between them. CDR3 length: 15 residues. CDR3: CASSLSDAEGGELFF. The CDR3 DNA reads TGTGCCAGCAGTTTGTCGGACGCGGAGGGCGGGGAGCTGTTTTTT.